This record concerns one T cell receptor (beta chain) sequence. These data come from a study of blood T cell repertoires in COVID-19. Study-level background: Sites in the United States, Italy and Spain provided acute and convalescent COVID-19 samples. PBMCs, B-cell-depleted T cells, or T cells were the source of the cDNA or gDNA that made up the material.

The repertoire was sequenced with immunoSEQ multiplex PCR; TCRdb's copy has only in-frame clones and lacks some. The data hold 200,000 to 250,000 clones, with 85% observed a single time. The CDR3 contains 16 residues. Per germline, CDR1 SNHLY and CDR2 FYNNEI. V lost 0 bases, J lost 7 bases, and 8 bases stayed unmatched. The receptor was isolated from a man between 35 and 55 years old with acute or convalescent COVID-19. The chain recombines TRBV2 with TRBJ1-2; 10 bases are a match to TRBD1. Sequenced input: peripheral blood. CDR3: CASSEALRDRGGGYTF. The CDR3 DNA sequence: TGTGCCAGCAGTGAAGCGCTTCGGGACAGGGGTGGTGGCTACACCTTC. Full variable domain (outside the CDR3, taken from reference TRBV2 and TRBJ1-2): EPEVTQTPSHQVTQMGQEVILRCVPISNHLYFYWYRQILGQKVEFLVSFYNNEISEKSEIFDDQFSVERPDGSNFTLKIRSTKLEDSAMYFCASSEALRDRGGGYTFGSGTRLTVV.